Shown below are 30 T cell receptor beta chains from a single sample sequenced in a study of immune evolution from preneoplasia to lung adenocarcinoma. Clones were read by immunoSEQ multiplex PCR, and TCRdb kept only the in-frame ones, dropping some. The sample carries 35,000 to 40,000 clones, roughly 74% recorded once. Sample: FFPE invasive lung adenocarcinoma tissue. The receptors were sampled from a person between 60 and 69 years old with lung adenocarcinoma.

This clone showed up just a few times. The chain employs TRBV7-3 and TRBJ1-1; 8 nucleotides line up with TRBD1. Germline CDR1 SGHTA, CDR2 FQGTGA. V dropped 6 bases and J dropped 5; count of bases not matched to a gene: 8. The CDR3 runs to 14 residues. CDR3 loop: CASSSGQGITEAFF. CDR3 coding DNA: TGTGCCAGCAGTTCCGGACAGGGCATTACTGAAGCTTTCTTT.

The chain links TRBV28 to TRBJ1-3; D unclear. This CDR3 has 11 residues. V lost 5 bases to trimming and J lost 8 bases, with 7 bases between them. From germline, CDR1 is MDHEN and CDR2 SYDVKM. The CDR3 is CASSRGYTIYF. CDR3 in DNA: TGTGCCAGCAGTCGTGGGTACACCATATATTTT.

The rearrangement joins TRBV5-1 to TRBJ2-7; tentative D call: TRBD2 (6 bases). The ends were cut back, 0 bases at V and 2 bases at J, with 15 bases in the middle. Germline values: CDR1 SGHRS, CDR2 YFSETQ. This CDR3 contains 16 residues. The CDR3 loop is CASSLGAASSAYEQYF. The CDR3 nucleotides are TGCGCCAGCAGCTTGGGGGCGGCGTCTAGCGCCTACGAGCAGTACTTC. Supplemented by reference TRBV5-1 and TRBJ2-7, the full variable domain reads KAGVTQTPRYLIKTRGQQVTLSCSPISGHRSVSWYQQTPGQGLQFLFEYFSETQRNKGNFPGRFSGRQFSNSRSEMNVSTLELGDSALYLCASSLGAASSAYEQYFGPGTRLTVT.

This chain connects TRBV4-1 to TRBJ2-1, with 13 bases matching TRBD2. Germline values: CDR1 MGHRA, CDR2 YSYEKL. With 4 bases clipped from V and 5 bases from J, the junction kept 11 bases outside the gene matches. The CDR3 is 18 amino acids. CDR3 sequence reads: CASSPTSLGLAGNNEQFF. The DNA of the CDR3 is TGCGCCAGCAGCCCAACCAGCCTGGGACTAGCGGGAAACAATGAGCAGTTCTTC.

This clone was detected only once. The V call is TRBV7-6, the J call TRBJ1-1; tentatively, D is TRBD1 (6 bases). The V gene lost 1 base and the J gene lost 1 base, with 10 bases spanning the gap. CDR1 and CDR2 from the germline V gene are SGHVS and FNYEAQ. CDR3 size: 15 residues. The CDR3: CASSLGQGKNTEAFF. The CDR3 coding sequence is TGTGCCAGCAGCTTAGGGCAGGGGAAGAACACTGAAGCTTTCTTT.

The gene calls are TRBV5-4 and TRBJ2-2; D gene ambiguous. This CDR3 contains 12 residues. The ends were cut back, 2 bases at V and 8 bases at J, with 7 bases in the middle. Germline V gene sequence: CDR1 SGHNT, CDR2 YYREEE (reference sequence). The CDR3 nucleotides are TGTGCCAGCAGCTTAATCTCGGGGGAGCTGTTTTTT. Protein: CASSLISGELFF.

This clone came up once. The rearrangement links TRBV27 to TRBJ2-7; 13 bases line up with TRBD2. The CDR3 has 16 residues. CDR1 and CDR2 (germline): MNHEY, SMNVEV (reference sequence). The ends lost 5 bases at V and 4 bases at J; junction bases unmatched: 8. The CDR3 nucleotides are TGTGCCAGCAGTCCTTGGACTAGCGGGAGTATGTACGAGCAGTACTTC. Translating it yields CASSPWTSGSMYEQYF.

The CDR3 loop reads CASSGLGSYEQYF. The CDR3 nucleotides read TGTGCCAGCAGCGGACTGGGATCCTACGAGCAGTACTTC. The rearrangement uses TRBV28 and TRBJ2-7; D is perhaps TRBD2 (5 bases). V was pared by 6 bases and J by 1 base, with 10 bases between. Germline V gene data show CDR1 as MDHEN and CDR2 as SYDVKM. The CDR3 is 13 amino acids.

J is TRBJ1-5 and V is TRBV19; 7 bases line up with TRBD1. The V segment lost 3 bases and the J segment 5 bases; nucleotides outside the gene matches: 7. The length of the CDR3 is 15 residues. Germline CDR1 is LNHDA and CDR2 is SQIVND (reference sequence). Written as DNA, the CDR3 is TGTGCCAGTAGTATTAACGGGGACAGCTATCAGCCCCAGCATTTT. It is translated as CASSINGDSYQPQHF.

The chain recombines TRBV18 with TRBJ2-5, with TRBD1 identical over 10 bases. The CDR3 loop spans 15 amino acids. Germline loops: CDR1 KGHSH, CDR2 LQKENI. The J segment lost 2 bases and the V segment lost 1 base, leaving 1 base of the junction unmatched. This CDR3 reads CASSPRQGAQETQYF. CDR3 coding DNA: TGTGCCAGCTCACCACGACAGGGGGCACAAGAGACCCAGTACTTC.

The chain has TRBV5-4 and TRBJ2-1; 10 nucleotides match TRBD2. From germline, CDR1 is SGHNT and CDR2 YYREEE (reference sequence). The CDR3 is 16 amino acids. V shed 0 bases, J shed 6 bases, and the junction held 6 bases outside the gene matches. CDR3 sequence: CASSLVGTSASNEQFF. In DNA, the CDR3 is TGTGCCAGCAGCTTGGTGGGGACTAGCGCAAGCAATGAGCAGTTCTTC.

The chain links TRBV28 to TRBJ2-7; no clear D. Germline lookup yields CDR1 MDHEN and CDR2 SYDVKM. The CDR3 is 13 amino acids. Deletions cut 8 bases from V and 2 bases from J, with 13 bases between. This CDR3 is CASLPPTTYEQYF. CDR3 in DNA: TGTGCCAGCCTCCCCCCTACGACCTACGAGCAGTACTTC.

J is TRBJ2-1 and V is TRBV27; 8 bases match TRBD1. Germline lookup yields CDR1 MNHEY and CDR2 SMNVEV (reference sequence). V gave up 0 bases and J gave up 4 bases; unmatched junction bases: 5. CDR3 length: 16 amino acids. The CDR3 reads CASSLSGTGKYNEQFF. CDR3 DNA: TGTGCCAGCAGTTTATCGGGGACAGGCAAGTACAATGAGCAGTTCTTC.

The gene calls are TRBV2 and TRBJ2-1, with 13 bases identical to TRBD2. The J segment lost 7 bases and the V segment lost 6 bases, leaving 15 bases of the junction unmatched. The CDR3 runs 18 residues. CDR1 is SNHLY and CDR2 is FYNNEI in the germline V gene. CDR3 region: CASRPPRTSGRDRNEQFF. In nucleotides, the CDR3 is TGTGCCAGCAGGCCCCCCAGGACTAGCGGGAGAGATCGGAATGAGCAGTTCTTC. The whole variable domain, remainder taken from reference TRBV2 and TRBJ2-1, is EPEVTQTPSHQVTQMGQEVILRCVPISNHLYFYWYRQILGQKVEFLVSFYNNEISEKSEIFDDQFSVERPDGSNFTLKIRSTKLEDSAMYFCASRPPRTSGRDRNEQFFGPGTRLTVL.

V usage is TRBV7-6 and J usage is TRBJ2-1, with 9 bases that match TRBD2. The V segment lost 0 bases and the J segment 4 bases; nucleotides outside the gene matches: 4. This CDR3 contains 16 residues. The V gene's germline CDR1 is SGHVS and CDR2 FNYEAQ. CDR3 protein: CASSLAASGIYNEQFF. CDR3 DNA sequence: TGTGCCAGCAGCTTAGCGGCTAGCGGGATATACAATGAGCAGTTCTTC.

This chain joins TRBV6-1 and TRBJ2-7; 9 bases fit TRBD1. V shed 7 bases and J 6 bases; nucleotides not matched to a gene: 10. Germline-derived CDR1 and CDR2 are MNHNS and SASEGT. The CDR3 length is 14 residues. The CDR3 protein is CASTHLGQGSEQYF. DNA for the CDR3: TGTGCCAGCACCCACTTGGGACAGGGATCCGAGCAGTACTTC.

This clone was observed a handful of times. For the CDR3, the DNA is TGCGCCAGCAGCCAAGGGACTAGCGGGCCTCTGAGCTCCTACAATGAGCAGTTCTTC. It codes for CASSQGTSGPLSSYNEQFF. The chain joins TRBV4-1 to TRBJ2-1; TRBD2 aligns across 11 bases. V trimming: 1 base; J trimming: 0 bases; junction bases outside the gene matches: 8. This CDR3 spans 19 amino acids. Germline CDR1 MGHRA, CDR2 YSYEKL.

The gene calls are TRBV19 and TRBJ1-5; the D is unclear. Trimming cost V 3 bases and J 6 bases, with 6 bases left between them. This CDR3 is built from 12 residues. CDR1 and CDR2 from the germline V gene are LNHDA and SQIVND (reference sequence). The CDR3 DNA sequence: TGTGCCAGTAGTATCTGGGGTCAGCCCCAGCATTTT. It specifies CASSIWGQPQHF.

The V and J genes are TRBV18 and TRBJ2-3; 8 bases fit TRBD1. The CDR3 loop spans 14 amino acids. V lost 1 base to trimming and J lost 4 bases; unmatched junction nucleotides: 1. Germline CDR1 reads KGHSH; CDR2 reads LQKENI. The DNA for the CDR3 is TGTGCCAGCTCACCACGACAGGGGCCAGATACGCAGTATTTT. It translates to CASSPRQGPDTQYF. The entire variable domain, with the rest obtained from reference TRBV18 and TRBJ2-3, is as follows: NAGVMQNPRHLVRRRGQEARLRCSPMKGHSHVYWYRQLPEEGLKFMVYLQKENIIDESGMPKERFSAEFPKEGPSILRIQQVVRGDSAAYFCASSPRQGPDTQYFGPGTRLTVL.

The rearrangement links TRBV7-2 to TRBJ1-2; 12 nucleotides agree with TRBD1. Trimming took 4 bases from V and 8 from J; bases not matched to a gene: 8. Germline-derived CDR1 and CDR2 are SGHTA and FQGNSA. The CDR3 extends over 15 amino acids. This CDR3 is CASSSPGQGARGYTF. CDR3 nucleotide sequence: TGTGCCAGCAGCTCCCCGGGACAGGGGGCGCGGGGCTACACCTTC.

The rearrangement uses TRBV4-1 and TRBJ1-1; tentatively, D is TRBD1 (6 bases). The CDR3 is 13 residues long. Germline lookup yields CDR1 MGHRA and CDR2 YSYEKL. Trimming took 4 bases from V and 1 from J, leaving 7 bases between them. CDR3 protein: CASSPRGNTEAFF. The DNA of the CDR3 is TGCGCCAGCAGCCCCAGGGGGAACACTGAAGCTTTCTTT.

CDR3 bases: TGTGCCAGCAGCTTAGGCTTTTCGTCCTACGAGCAGTACTTC. Residues: CASSLGFSSYEQYF. The chain recombines TRBV11-2 with TRBJ2-7; D ambiguous. Germline-derived CDR1 and CDR2 are SGHAT and FQNNGV. V was pared by 1 base and J by 1 base, with 8 bases between. The CDR3 runs 14 residues. The full variable domain, its missing parts supplied by reference TRBV11-2 and TRBJ2-7, is EAGVAQSPRYKIIEKRQSVAFWCNPISGHATLYWYQQILGQGPKLLIQFQNNGVVDDSQLPKDRFSAERLKGVDSTLKIQPAKLEDSAVYLCASSLGFSSYEQYFGPGTRLTVT.

The chain uses TRBV10-3 and TRBJ1-5; 9 positions agree with TRBD1. V lost 5 bases, J lost 6 bases, and 14 bases stayed unmatched. CDR1 is ENHRY, CDR2 SYGVKD, per germline. This CDR3 contains 17 residues. CDR3 in DNA: TGTGCCATCAGTCCGGGTACGGGACAGGGCCGGGGTCAGCCCCAGCATTTT. Its protein is CAISPGTGQGRGQPQHF.

Only one count was recorded for this clone. This chain uses TRBV6-5 with TRBJ2-1; TRBD2 aligns across 9 bases. The germline CDR1 and CDR2 sequences are MNHEY and SVGAGI. The CDR3 covers 14 residues. The V gene end was trimmed by 5 bases and the J gene end by 9 bases; junction bases not matched to a gene: 8. This chain's CDR3 is CASSPRGTSLEQFF. The CDR3 coding sequence is TGTGCCAGCAGTCCTCGCGGGACTAGCCTTGAGCAGTTCTTC.

V and J are TRBV9 and TRBJ2-1; no definite D call. The CDR3 is 13 amino acids. V was pared by 0 bases and J by 6 bases, with 7 bases between. Germline values: CDR1 SGDLS, CDR2 YYNGEE. The CDR3 region is CASSVAPSNEQFF. CDR3 DNA sequence: TGTGCCAGCAGCGTAGCCCCCAGCAATGAGCAGTTCTTC.

This clone has just a few counts. V and J are TRBV19 and TRBJ2-5; D ambiguous. Germline CDR1 reads LNHDA; CDR2 reads SQIVND (reference sequence). The CDR3 is 12 amino acids. The V end lost 5 bases, the J end lost 6 bases, and 10 bases lay between the germline ends. CDR3 coding DNA: TGTGCCAGTAGTCCCGAAGGGCAGACCCAGTACTTC. This sequence encodes CASSPEGQTQYF. The full variable domain, rest sourced from reference TRBV19 and TRBJ2-5, is DGGITQSPKYLFRKEGQNVTLSCEQNLNHDAMYWYRQDPGQGLRLIYYSQIVNDFQKGDIAEGYSVSREKKESFPLTVTSAQKNPTAFYLCASSPEGQTQYFGPGTRLLVL.

The rearrangement joins TRBV9 to TRBJ1-5; possibly TRBD1 for D (5 bases). The CDR3 loop spans 14 amino acids. From germline, CDR1 is SGDLS and CDR2 YYNGEE. With 2 bases removed from V and 4 bases from J, the gap between germline ends came to 10 bases. The CDR3 nucleotides are TGTGCCAGCAGCGTGGGGCAGTTAAATCAGCCCCAGCATTTT. Its translation: CASSVGQLNQPQHF.

This chain uses TRBV20-1 with TRBJ2-5, with D tentatively TRBD1 (6 bases). V lost 8 bases and J lost 4, with 11 bases in between. The CDR3 is 11 amino acids. The germline gives CDR1 DFQATT, CDR2 SNEGSKA (reference sequence). The CDR3 loop reads CSTTGLETQYF. In nucleotides, the CDR3 is TGCAGTACTACAGGGTTAGAGACCCAGTACTTC.

This sequence joins TRBV6-5 and TRBJ1-1; TRBD1 might be the D (6 bases). V was clipped by 9 bases and J by 5 bases, with 16 bases between them. Per germline, CDR1 MNHEY and CDR2 SVGAGI. The CDR3 sequence is 13 residues long. CDR3 protein: CASSPTGKTEAFF. DNA of the CDR3: TGTGCCAGTAGCCCAACAGGGAAAACTGAAGCTTTCTTT.

The rearrangement uses TRBV4-1 and TRBJ2-6; no clear D gene. The CDR3 is made up of 14 amino acids. Trimming removed 1 base from V and 0 bases from J, with 1 base in between. CDR1 is MGHRA and CDR2 is YSYEKL in the germline V gene. The CDR3 DNA reads TGCGCCAGCAGCCAAGTCTCTGGGGCCAACGTCCTGACTTTC. This translates into CASSQVSGANVLTF.